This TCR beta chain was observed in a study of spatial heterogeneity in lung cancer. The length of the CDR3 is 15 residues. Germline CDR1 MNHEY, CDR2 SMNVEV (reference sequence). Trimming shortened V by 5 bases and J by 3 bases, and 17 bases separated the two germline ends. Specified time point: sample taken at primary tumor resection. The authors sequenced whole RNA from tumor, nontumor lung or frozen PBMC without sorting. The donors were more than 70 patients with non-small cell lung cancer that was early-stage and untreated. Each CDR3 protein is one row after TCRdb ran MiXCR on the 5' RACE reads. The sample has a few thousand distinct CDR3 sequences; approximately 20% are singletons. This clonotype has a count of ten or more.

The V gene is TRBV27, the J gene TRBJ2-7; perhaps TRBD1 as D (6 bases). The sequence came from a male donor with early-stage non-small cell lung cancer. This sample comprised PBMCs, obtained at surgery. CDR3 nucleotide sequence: TGTGCCAGCAGTACGACGTTTGACAGGATCTACGAGCAGTACTTC. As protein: CASSTTFDRIYEQYF.